This T cell receptor beta chain was found in a study of cytomegalovirus exposure and HLA in healthy donors. The PCR had 60 Vbeta and 13 Jbeta primers. Data came from immunoSEQ multiplex PCR; TCRdb stores just in-frame clones and leaves some out. This sample yields 150,000 to 200,000 clones, of which approximately 82% are seen a single time; 2% to 2.5% belongs to the top ten. Concerning this clone: Its target is unknown.

The CDR3 extends over 15 amino acids. Germline CDR1 MNHEY, CDR2 SMNVEV (reference sequence). Trimming took off 4 bases at V and 0 bases at J, with 13 bases between the two ends. Broader study findings: Researchers counted around 180 TCR beta chains as cytomegalovirus-associated. The authors reported that TCR beta sequences could predict HLA-A and HLA-B alleles. These predictions were accurate for most subjects in the first cohort. There was a cluster of highly shared sequence variants that was likely a sequencing artifact. In a later analysis, parvovirus B19, influenza, CMV and Epstein-Barr virus appeared linked to several top co-occurrence clusters.

This chain joins TRBV27 and TRBJ2-7, with D possibly matching TRBD1 (5 bases). The clonotype originates from a woman under 40 in good health and CMV-seronegative. The specimen was PBMCs. CDR3 nucleotides: TGTGCCAGCAGTTCCTGGGGCACGTCCTCCTACGAGCAGTACTTC. It is translated as CASSSWGTSSYEQYF.